This T cell receptor (beta chain) was identified in a study of T-cell reconstitution after alpha-beta-depleted transplantation in children. V lost 4 bases, J lost 1 base, and 3 bases stayed unmatched. This CDR3 has 15 residues. Germline-derived CDR1 and CDR2 are MDHEN and SYDVKM. The library targeted TCRbeta and was prepared with unique molecular identifiers. TCRdb re-called the PCR reads with MiXCR, one entry per CDR3 protein. The data hold around 340,000 distinct CDR3 sequences, with about 14% observed a single time. In this sample, this clonotype turned up a few times. The sequence came from a human donor who donated a stem cell graft to a child with Fanconi anemia. J is TRBJ2-2 and V is TRBV28; 7 bases align to TRBD1. The sequencing here drew on PBMCs, taken from the stem cell graft. The CDR3 loop is CASSSWDRNTGELFF. The DNA of the CDR3 is TGTGCCAGCAGTTCGTGGGACAGGAACACCGGGGAGCTGTTTTTT.